The entry below describes one TCR beta chain. The target antigen is unknown. The data are from a study of T cell repertoires in cytomegalovirus infection. Findings and caveats of the study: The ex vivo response showed dominance by HLA-C-restricted CMV-specific TCR beta clonotypes. Individuals carrying CMV plus the relevant HLA were identified by cumulative frequency of public TCR beta families.

TCRdb called the reads again in MiXCR, with one record for every CDR3 protein. The table lists approximately 550,000 distinct CDR3 sequences, 15% to 20% of them singletons. Germline loops: CDR1 SNHLY, CDR2 FYNNEI. Trimming took 0 bases from V and 5 from J, leaving 10 bases between them. This CDR3 spans 14 amino acids. The receptor was isolated from a human donor in good health (CMV status not recorded). Some clones in this sample may be carry-over from other donors' samples. Material: CD8+ T cells from PBMCs. The gene calls are TRBV2 and TRBJ1-1; no clear D gene. The DNA for the CDR3 is TGTGCCAGCAGTGAAGCTTTGGGAGTAACTGAAGCTTTCTTT. It encodes CASSEALGVTEAFF.